The source of this TCR beta chain is a study of blood T cell repertoires in COVID-19. Germline V gene sequence: CDR1 SGHVS, CDR2 FQNEAQ. J was trimmed by 4 bases and V by 2 bases; bases with no gene match: 8. CDR3 size: 17 residues. Sequencing used immunoSEQ multiplex PCR; TCRdb keeps in-frame clones, though not all of them. This sample carries about 34,000 clones, around 84% of them seen once, and the ten largest clones take roughly 15%. The chain recombines TRBV7-8 with TRBJ2-7; TRBD2 aligns across 13 bases. Sequenced: peripheral blood. This TCR came from a human donor with acute or convalescent COVID-19. The donor label of this sample is uncertain. The CDR3 DNA is TGTGCCAGCAGCTTAACTAGCGGGGGGGCCTTAGAGTACGAGCAGTACTTC. This gives the protein CASSLTSGGALEYEQYF.